One sample yielded the 5 T cell receptor beta chains listed below, sequenced in a study of neurological immune-mediated disorders. The time point: longitudinal time-point 1 (baseline). TCRdb passed the 5' RACE reads through MiXCR, listing each CDR3 protein once. The table includes fewer than 55,000 distinct CDR3 sequences, 10% detected once. Sequencing was performed on PBMCs. The receptors were sampled from a woman aged 40 to 55 in good health.

This clonotype appeared many times. The chain links TRBV6-2 or TRBV6-3 to TRBJ2-7, with D tentatively TRBD1 or TRBD2 (5 bases each). CDR1 is MNHEY, CDR2 SVGEGT, per germline. V lost 6 bases and J 3 bases, leaving 15 bases between the germline ends. This CDR3 has 14 amino acids. CDR3 DNA: TGTGCCAGCAGCCGGGACGGACCCGTCTACGAGCAGTACTTC. Translation gives CASSRDGPVYEQYF.

Ten or more counts support this clonotype. This chain uses TRBV20-1 with TRBJ1-6; a possible D gene is TRBD1 (5 bases). The germline CDR1 and CDR2 sequences are DFQATT and SNEGSKA (reference sequence). The CDR3 is 14 residues long. V was shortened by 5 bases and J by 7 bases, with 15 bases between the two germline ends. The CDR3 sequence: CSALGAGTNSPLHF. CDR3 sequence (DNA): TGCAGTGCTCTAGGCGCAGGGACGAATTCACCCCTCCACTTT.

This clonotype was detected ten times or more. The J gene is TRBJ1-3, the V gene TRBV2; D uncertain. This CDR3 has 12 amino acids. Trimming removed 7 bases at V and 8 bases at J, with 12 bases between. Germline lookup yields CDR1 SNHLY and CDR2 FYNNEI. This chain's CDR3 is CASTREGDTIYF. The DNA of the CDR3 is TGTGCCAGCACCCGAGAAGGAGACACCATATATTTT.

This clonotype was recorded many times. This sequence joins TRBV9 and TRBJ1-1; D is perhaps TRBD1 (5 bases). The CDR3 totals 14 residues. CDR1 and CDR2 from the germline V gene are SGDLS and YYNGEE. V was shortened by 7 bases and J by 7 bases, with 20 bases between the two germline ends. The CDR3 here is CASSRIGAGSEAFF. The CDR3 DNA reads TGTGCCAGCTCTCGGATCGGGGCTGGGAGTGAAGCTTTCTTT.

This clonotype was seen repeatedly, ten times or more. This chain connects TRBV6-5 to TRBJ1-1; 12 bases map to TRBD1. Losses at the gene ends were 6 bases for V and 9 bases for J; bases not matched to a gene: 8. This CDR3 is built from 14 residues. The V gene's germline CDR1 is MNHEY and CDR2 SVGAGI. The CDR3 spells CASSTDRDRGQAFF. The CDR3 nucleotides are TGTGCCAGCAGCACCGACCGGGACAGGGGGCAAGCTTTCTTT.